The source of this T cell receptor beta chain is a study of blood T cells in healthy people across ages. With 5 bases clipped from V and 6 bases from J, the junction kept 5 bases outside the gene matches. Germline loops: CDR1 SGHTA, CDR2 FQGNSA. The CDR3 contains 14 residues. Through a sample-barcoded 5' primer and a J-beta primer mix, a second PCR was run for about 6 to 12 cycles. All samples gave at least 2.5 million CDR3-containing paired-end reads. TCRdb re-analysed the 5' RACE reads in MiXCR, keeping a single row per CDR3 protein. This table has hundreds of thousands of distinct CDR3 sequences, 58% appearing once.

V gene TRBV7-2 combines with J gene TRBJ2-1; 9 nucleotides match TRBD2. Material for sequencing was blood. This sequence was found in a man aged 25-45 years in good health. CDR3 amino acids: CASSQGLAINEQFF. The CDR3 DNA follows: TGTGCCAGCAGCCAGGGACTAGCCATCAATGAGCAGTTCTTC.